The 7 T cell receptor beta chains in this list originate from one sample, sequenced in a study of blood T cell repertoires in COVID-19. TCRdb's copy holds only in-frame clones and misses some; the assay was immunoSEQ multiplex PCR. The sample includes about 320,000 clones, approximately 90% of them seen just once. The sequenced sample was PBMCs or T cells enriched from blood (not recorded which). These receptors all come from a woman aged 18 to 35 who had recovered from COVID-19.

The genes are TRBV7-9 and TRBJ1-2; TRBD1 matches at 10 bases. Germline assignment: CDR1 SEHNR and CDR2 FQNEAQ (reference sequence). CDR3 length equals 17 residues. Germline trimming cut 5 bases from V and 6 bases from J; bases unmatched to any gene: 15. CDR3 sequence reads: CASSPPRQGALFHGYTF. In DNA, the CDR3 is TGTGCCAGCAGCCCCCCACGACAGGGGGCTTTATTCCATGGCTACACCTTC.

The chain is built from TRBV7-2 and TRBJ1-6, with D tentatively TRBD1 (5 bases). There are 18 residues in the CDR3. Germline V gene sequence: CDR1 SGHTA, CDR2 FQGNSA. Trimming shortened V by 5 bases and J by 1 base, and 18 bases separated the two germline ends. DNA of the CDR3: TGTGCCAGCAGCCTCAGCGGGGGAGGGAGTTCCTATAATTCACCCCTCCACTTT. Translating gives CASSLSGGGSSYNSPLHF.

The rearrangement uses TRBV25-1 and TRBJ1-2, with TRBD1 as a possible D gene (5 bases). CDR3 length equals 16 residues. Germline-derived CDR1 and CDR2 are MGHDK and SYGVNS. V lost 7 bases to trimming and J lost 2 bases, with 20 bases between them. CDR3 amino acids: CASTAADRPPNYGYTF. Written as DNA, the CDR3 is TGTGCCAGCACCGCCGCCGACAGACCACCGAACTATGGCTACACCTTC.

The rearrangement links TRBV7-9 to TRBJ2-7, with D maybe TRBD1 (6 bases). Germline assignment: CDR1 SEHNR and CDR2 FQNEAQ (reference sequence). The length of the CDR3 is 11 residues. The DNA for the CDR3 is TGTGCGTGGCAGGGGACATACGAGCAGTACTTC. Residues: CAWQGTYEQYF.

The table lists this clone with a few counts. The chain employs TRBV28 and TRBJ2-5, with D maybe TRBD2 (6 bases). From germline, CDR1 is MDHEN and CDR2 SYDVKM. V shed 3 bases and J shed 3 bases, with 14 bases lying between them. The length of the CDR3 is 15 residues. CDR3 sequence (DNA): TGTGCCAGCAGTTTTCCTGGAGGGGCAGAAGAGACCCAGTACTTC. Encoded protein: CASSFPGGAEETQYF. Full variable domain (rest looked up from reference TRBV28 and TRBJ2-5): DVKVTQSSRYLVKRTGEKVFLECVQDMDHENMFWYRQDPGLGLRLIYFSYDVKMKEKGDIPEGYSVSREKKERFSLILESASTNQTSMYLCASSFPGGAEETQYFGPGTRLLVL.

This clone was observed once. V and J are TRBV12-5 and TRBJ2-7; tentatively, D is TRBD2 (5 bases). CDR1 is LGHNT and CDR2 is FRNRAP in the germline V gene. The CDR3 extends over 18 amino acids. With 0 bases removed from V and 3 bases from J, the gap between germline ends came to 21 bases. Written as DNA, the CDR3 is TGTGCTAGTGGTTTGGTACTAGGTAAATGGGTTAAGTACTACGAGCAGTACTTC. Translated: CASGLVLGKWVKYYEQYF. Supplemented by reference TRBV12-5 and TRBJ2-7, the full variable domain reads DARVTQTPRHKVTEMGQEVTMRCQPILGHNTVFWYRQTMMQGLELLAYFRNRAPLDDSGMPKDRFSAEMPDATLATLKIQPSEPRDSAVYFCASGLVLGKWVKYYEQYFGPGTRLTVT.

The rearrangement uses TRBV27 and TRBJ2-7; 9 bases are a match to TRBD1. Trimming cost V 6 bases and J 4 bases; bases outside gene matches: 10. This CDR3 has 15 residues. Germline assignment: CDR1 MNHEY and CDR2 SMNVEV (reference sequence). The CDR3 region is CASSLFGQGSYEQYF. The CDR3 DNA sequence: TGTGCCAGCAGCCTGTTCGGACAGGGGAGTTACGAGCAGTACTTC.